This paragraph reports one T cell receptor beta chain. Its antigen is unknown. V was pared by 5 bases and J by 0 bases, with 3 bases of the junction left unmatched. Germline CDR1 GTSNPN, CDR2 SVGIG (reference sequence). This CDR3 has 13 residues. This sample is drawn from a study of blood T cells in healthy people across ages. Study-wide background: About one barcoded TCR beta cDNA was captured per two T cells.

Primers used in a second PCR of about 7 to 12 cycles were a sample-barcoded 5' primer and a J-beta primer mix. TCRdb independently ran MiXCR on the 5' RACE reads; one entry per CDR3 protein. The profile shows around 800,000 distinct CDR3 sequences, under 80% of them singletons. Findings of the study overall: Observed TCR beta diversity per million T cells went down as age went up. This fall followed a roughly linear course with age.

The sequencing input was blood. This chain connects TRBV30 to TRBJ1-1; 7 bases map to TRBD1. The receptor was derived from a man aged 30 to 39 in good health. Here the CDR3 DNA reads TGTGCCTGGGGGACAGACCTGAACACTGAAGCTTTCTTT. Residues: CAWGTDLNTEAFF. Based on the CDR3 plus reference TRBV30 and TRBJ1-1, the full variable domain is SQTIHQWPATLVQPVGSPLSLECTVEGTSNPNLYWYRQAAGRGLQLLFYSVGIGQISSEVPQNLSASRPQDRQFILSSKKLLLSDSGFYLCAWGTDLNTEAFFGQGTRLTVV.